The clone carrying this T cell receptor (beta chain) appeared many times. The sample is drawn from a study of T cells in Graves' hyperthyroidism and ophthalmopathy. RNA transcripts provided the source from which TCR beta CDR3 regions were amplified. The HTBI set primed first-round TCR CDR3 RT-PCR. TCRdb called the multiplex PCR reads again in MiXCR, with one record for every CDR3 protein. The profile shows about 360,000 distinct CDR3 sequences, approximately 12% of them singletons. This CDR3 contains 14 residues. Trimming cost V 6 bases and J 5 bases; bases outside gene matches: 6. Criteria for exclusion of patients were uncontrolled infection, other autoimmune disease, pregnancy or lactation. The PBMCs studied were ones that came from 9 to 10 ml fresh peripheral blood.

The chain combines TRBV12-3 or TRBV12-4 with TRBJ2-2, with 7 nucleotides matching TRBD1. The sequenced sample consisted of blood. The origin of this receptor is a man under 40 with Graves' hyperthyroidism that later progressed to Graves' ophthalmopathy. This CDR3 is CASSWTGGTGELFF. The CDR3 DNA sequence: TGTGCCAGCAGCTGGACAGGCGGGACCGGGGAGCTGTTTTTT.